Below, 3 T cell receptor beta chains from the same sample are listed, as sequenced in a study of blood T cell repertoires in COVID-19. The data were produced by immunoSEQ multiplex PCR, yet TCRdb's version contains in-frame clones alone and is incomplete. The table lists about 150,000 clones, almost 90% of them singletons. Sequencing used peripheral blood. These receptors originate from a human donor in a cohort sampled during active COVID-19.

V usage is TRBV5-1 and J usage is TRBJ2-2; D is unclear. CDR1 and CDR2 from the germline V gene are SGHRS and YFSETQ. V lost 1 base, J lost 5 bases, and 6 bases lay in between. The CDR3 covers 13 residues. CDR3 DNA sequence: TGCGCCAGCAGCTTGCGAGAGACCGGGGAGCTGTTTTTT. It is translated as CASSLRETGELFF.

The rearrangement links TRBV28 to TRBJ1-5; tentative D call: TRBD1 (6 bases). This CDR3 contains 16 residues. Trimming stripped 4 bases from V and 1 base from J, with 14 bases between. Germline CDR1 is MDHEN and CDR2 is SYDVKM. The CDR3 region has the DNA TGTGCCAGCAGTTCCAACAGGGCTTCGAGCAATCAGCCCCAGCATTTT. Amino acid sequence: CASSSNRASSNQPQHF.

The chain combines TRBV6-6 with TRBJ2-1; 12 bases agree with TRBD2. J gave up 10 bases and V 4 bases, and 8 bases lay outside the gene matches. Looked up from germline, CDR1 is MNHNY and CDR2 is SVGAGI (reference sequence). The CDR3 is made up of 15 amino acids. CDR3 in amino acids: CASSLLAGGQSEQFF. Written as DNA, the CDR3 is TGTGCCAGCAGTTTACTAGCGGGAGGCCAATCGGAGCAGTTCTTC.